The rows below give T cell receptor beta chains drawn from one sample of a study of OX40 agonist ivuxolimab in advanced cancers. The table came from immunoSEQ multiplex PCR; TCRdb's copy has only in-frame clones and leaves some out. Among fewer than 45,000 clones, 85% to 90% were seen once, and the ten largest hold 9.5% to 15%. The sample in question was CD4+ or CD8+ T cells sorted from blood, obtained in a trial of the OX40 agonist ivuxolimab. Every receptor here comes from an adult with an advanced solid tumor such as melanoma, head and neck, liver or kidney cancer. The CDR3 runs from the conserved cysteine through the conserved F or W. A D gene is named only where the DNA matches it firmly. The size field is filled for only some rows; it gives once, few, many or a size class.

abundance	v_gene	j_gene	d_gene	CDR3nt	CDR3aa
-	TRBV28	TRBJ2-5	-	TGTGCCAGCAGTTTGCGGGGCTACCAAGAGACCCAGTACTTC	CASSLRGYQETQYF
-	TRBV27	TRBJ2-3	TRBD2	TGTGCCAGCAGTCCCGGGACTAGCATGAGAGATACGCAGTATTTT	CASSPGTSMRDTQYF
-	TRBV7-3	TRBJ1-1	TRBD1	TGTGCCAGCAGCATAGGACAGGGGGCAGACACTGAAGCTTTCTTT	CASSIGQGADTEAFF
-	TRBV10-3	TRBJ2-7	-	TGTGCCATCAGTAATGTCCCCTACGAGCAGTACTTC	CAISNVPYEQYF
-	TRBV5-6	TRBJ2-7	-	TGTGCCAGCAGCCCGGGCGGAGACGAGCAGTACTTC	CASSPGGDEQYF
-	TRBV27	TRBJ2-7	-	TGTGCCAGCAGTTTATCGGCAGATTACGAGCAGTACTTC	CASSLSADYEQYF
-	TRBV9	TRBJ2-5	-	TGTGCCAGCAGCGTAGCAATGGGCGGGGCGGGAGAGACCCAGTACTTC	CASSVAMGGAGETQYF
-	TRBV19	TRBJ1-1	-	TGTGCCAGTAGTATTTCGGGGAACACTGAAGCTTTCTTT	CASSISGNTEAFF
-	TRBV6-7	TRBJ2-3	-	TGTGCCAGCAGTTACCCCAGGGCGGCCGGGTACGCAGATACGCAGTATTTT	CASSYPRAAGYADTQYF
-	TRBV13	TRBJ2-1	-	TGTGCCAGCAGCCAGGGAGAGAGTGAGCAGTTCTTC	CASSQGESEQFF
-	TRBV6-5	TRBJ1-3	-	TGTGCCAGCAGTTATGGAAACACCATATATTTT	CASSYGNTIYF
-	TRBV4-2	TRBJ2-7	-	TGTGCCAGCAGCCAAGAGGAGACTGGGTTCTACGAGCAGTACTTC	CASSQEETGFYEQYF
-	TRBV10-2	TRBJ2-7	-	TGCGCCAGCAGCGACTTCTCCTACGAGCAGTACTTC	CASSDFSYEQYF
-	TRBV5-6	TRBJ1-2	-	TGTGCCAGCAGCTTGGCTGCTAACTATGGCTACACCTTC	CASSLAANYGYTF
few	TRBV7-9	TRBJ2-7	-	TGTGCCAGCAGCTCACTTTACTACGAGCAGTACTTC	CASSSLYYEQYF
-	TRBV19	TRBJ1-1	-	TGTGCCAGTGGAATCGGCACTGAAGCTTTCTTT	CASGIGTEAFF
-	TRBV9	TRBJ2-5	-	TGTGCCAGCAGCGTAGAAGGGGGAGAGGAGACCCAGTACTTC	CASSVEGGEETQYF
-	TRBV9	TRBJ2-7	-	TGTGCCAGCAGCGTAGGGTCTTCCTACGAGCAGTACTTC	CASSVGSSYEQYF